The rows below give T cell receptor beta chains drawn from one sample of a study of glioma-infiltrating T cells. TCRdb reprocessed the multiplex PCR reads with MiXCR, giving one entry per CDR3 protein. The sample yields about 210,000 distinct CDR3 sequences, 25% to 35% seen once. Sequences were obtained from glioma tissue, nonneoplastic brain tissue, or PBMCs (not recorded which). These receptors were obtained from a human donor with low-grade glioma or glioblastoma, undergoing nonglioma brain surgery, or in good health (not recorded which). The CDR3 runs from the conserved cysteine through the conserved F or W. D genes are given only for firm matches. Expanded clones get a size class; other rows say once, few or many, or leave the size out.

d_gene	v_gene	j_gene	abundance	len	CDR3aa	CDR3nt
TRBD1	TRBV19	TRBJ1-5	few	15	CASSWTGVDNKPQHF	TGTGCCAGTAGTTGGACAGGGGTTGACAATAAGCCCCAGCATTTT
NA	TRBV10-3	TRBJ1-6	many	13	CAISERQSSPLHF	TGTGCCATCAGTGAGAGACAGTCCTCACCCCTCCACTTT
NA	TRBV2	TRBJ1-2	many	15	CASSEIKGTGGGYTF	TGTGCCAGCAGTGAAATAAAGGGTACGGGCGGTGGCTACACCTTC
NA	TRBV6-9	TRBJ2-7	NA	14	CASIYGGRANEQYF	TGTGCCAGCATTTACGGGGGCAGGGCCAACGAGCAGTACTTC
TRBD2	TRBV19	TRBJ2-1	many	13	CASTLAGYNEQFF	TGTGCCAGCACACTAGCGGGGTACAATGAGCAGTTCTTC
NA	TRBV6-6	TRBJ2-7	NA	12	CASELTWDEQYF	TGTGCCAGCGAGCTCACATGGGACGAGCAGTACTTC
NA	TRBV3-1	TRBJ2-1	NA	16	CASIQDPGGTGNEQFF	TGTGCCAGCATCCAAGATCCGGGCGGGACGGGGAATGAGCAGTTCTTC
NA	TRBV2	TRBJ2-1	many	13	CASNLGTYNEQFF	TGTGCCAGCAATCTGGGGACCTACAATGAGCAGTTCTTC
TRBD1	TRBV20-1	TRBJ2-1	many	15	CSAKPTGLSYNEQFF	TGCAGTGCTAAACCGACAGGGCTCTCCTACAATGAGCAGTTCTTC
NA	TRBV20-1	TRBJ2-3	many	13	CSANSGNTDTQYF	TGCAGTGCTAACAGCGGAAACACAGATACGCAGTATTTT
NA	TRBV3-1	TRBJ2-7	few	14	CASSQAAGEDEQYF	TGTGCCAGCAGCCAAGCGGCAGGGGAAGACGAGCAGTACTTC
NA	TRBV7-9	TRBJ2-7	many	13	CASSLPGSYEQYF	TGTGCCAGCAGCTTACCCGGGTCCTACGAGCAGTACTTC
NA	TRBV7-2	TRBJ2-7	many	12	CASSLRGNEQYF	TGTGCCAGCAGCTTAAGGGGGAACGAGCAGTACTTC
NA	TRBV19	TRBJ1-1	once	13	CASRATGNTEAFF	TGTGCCAGTAGGGCCACAGGGAACACTGAAGCTTTCTTT
NA	TRBV6-1	TRBJ2-6	many	14	CASDNRAGANVLTF	TGTGCCAGCGACAACAGGGCTGGGGCCAACGTCCTGACTTTC
NA	TRBV6-2/TRBV6-3	TRBJ1-1	many	17	CASSYSGDLNMNTEAFF	TGTGCCAGCAGTTACAGTGGGGACCTTAATATGAACACTGAAGCTTTCTTT
NA	TRBV28	TRBJ1-5	many	15	CASSLSEVGNQPQHF	TGTGCCAGCAGTTTGTCGGAAGTGGGCAATCAGCCCCAGCATTTT
NA	TRBV19	TRBJ2-5	once	17	CASSIIGSGCHQETQYF	TGTGCCAGTAGTATAATAGGCTCGGGATGCCACCAAGAGACCCAGTACTTC
NA	TRBV27	TRBJ2-1	NA	14	CASSVGPAGNEQFF	TGTGCCAGCAGCGTAGGACCGGCCGGGAATGAGCAGTTCTTC
TRBD1	TRBV19	TRBJ1-2	many	16	CASSWDSTNPLYGYTF	TGTGCCAGTAGTTGGGACAGCACCAATCCTCTCTATGGCTACACCTTC
TRBD1	TRBV7-9	TRBJ2-7	many	14	CASSSRQGAYEQYF	TGTGCCAGTAGTTCTCGACAGGGGGCCTACGAGCAGTACTTC
NA	TRBV3-1	TRBJ2-3	many	13	CASSQGSGDTQYF	TGTGCCAGCAGCCAAGGATCCGGTGATACGCAGTATTTT
NA	TRBV13	TRBJ1-1	NA	16	CASSFGWGRLRTEAFF	TGTGCCAGCAGCTTTGGCTGGGGGCGATTGAGAACTGAAGCTTTCTTT
TRBD1	TRBV18	TRBJ2-1	many	14	CASTRDREYNEQFF	TGTGCCAGCACCCGGGACAGGGAATACAATGAGCAGTTCTTC
TRBD1	TRBV12-5	TRBJ1-1	NA	14	CASVLTGSNTEAFF	TGTGCTAGTGTTCTGACAGGGTCGAACACTGAAGCTTTCTTT
TRBD1	TRBV11-2	TRBJ1-1	few	15	CASSLRQGGNTEASF	TGTGCCAGCAGCCTACGACAGGGTGGGAACACTGAAGCTTCCTTT
TRBD2	TRBV27	TRBJ2-5	NA	17	CAISESGEGRAEETEYF	TGTGCCATCAGTGAGTCGGGGGAGGGCCGCGCCGAAGAGACCGAGTACTTC
NA	TRBV18	TRBJ2-1	NA	10	CASSSAEQFF	TGTGCCAGCTCATCTGCTGAGCAGTTCTTC
NA	TRBV5-4	TRBJ1-1	many	18	CASSGGRDTDTRDTEAFF	TGTGCCAGCAGCGGGGGCCGGGACACCGATACCCGTGACACTGAAGCTTTCTTT
TRBD2	TRBV19	TRBJ2-1	NA	16	CAGSKGLADSYNEQFF	TGTGCCGGTAGTAAGGGTCTAGCGGACTCCTACAATGAGCAGTTCTTC
NA	TRBV3-1	TRBJ1-3	few	15	CASSQGVGSGNTIYF	TGTGCCAGCAGCCAAGGTGTCGGCTCTGGAAACACCATATATTTT
NA	TRBV7-9	TRBJ1-5	NA	13	CASTSGVVKPQHF	TGTGCCAGCACTTCGGGGGTAGTTAAGCCCCAGCATTTT
NA	TRBV9	TRBJ1-5	NA	15	CASSVGTGSNQPQHF	TGTGCCAGCAGCGTAGGTACTGGTAGCAATCAGCCCCAGCATTTT
TRBD1	TRBV15	TRBJ2-5	many	15	CATSGGQGDIETQYF	TGTGCCACCAGCGGAGGACAGGGTGATATAGAGACCCAGTACTTC
NA	TRBV6-1	TRBJ1-1	NA	16	CASSPRQATMNTESFF	TGTGCCAGCAGTCCCCGGCAGGCAACTATGAACACTGAATCTTTCTTT
NA	TRBV20-1	TRBJ1-1	NA	16	CSARGPCGGLGTEAFF	TGCAGTGCTAGAGGGCCCTGTGGAGGGTTAGGCACTGAAGCTTTCTTT
TRBD1	TRBV29-1	TRBJ2-5	many	12	CSVDRGQETQYF	TGCAGCGTGGACAGGGGGCAAGAGACCCAGTACTTC
NA	TRBV28	TRBJ1-1	many	14	CASSPQFDGTEAFF	TGTGCCAGCAGTCCCCAGTTTGACGGCACTGAAGCTTTCTTT
NA	TRBV19	TRBJ2-3	NA	15	CASSDNRGAQDTQYF	TGTGCCAGTAGTGATAATCGGGGGGCCCAAGATACGCAGTATTTT
NA	TRBV6-2/TRBV6-3	TRBJ2-1	many	12	CASSHGGNEQFF	TGTGCCAGCAGTCACGGGGGCAATGAGCAGTTCTTC
NA	TRBV28	TRBJ1-1	NA	14	CPSIKGDGGTEAFF	TGTCCCAGCATCAAGGGGGACGGAGGCACCGAAGCTTTCTTT
NA	TRBV7-3	TRBJ2-1	NA	15	CASSDLSSSYNERFF	TGTGCCAGCAGCGATCTTTCTAGCTCCTACAATGAGCGGTTCTTC
TRBD2	TRBV27	TRBJ2-7	NA	18	CASSFPLLAGGPIYEQYF	TGTGCCAGCAGTTTTCCCCTCCTAGCGGGAGGGCCGATTTACGAGCAGTACTTC
TRBD1	TRBV12-3/TRBV12-4	TRBJ2-7	few	15	CASSPTGQGNYEQYF	TGTGCCAGCAGCCCTACGGGACAGGGAAACTACGAGCAGTACTTC
NA	TRBV11-2	TRBJ2-3	NA	15	CASSLDLALGNTQYF	TGTGCCAGCAGCTTAGACCTAGCATTAGGAAATACGCAGTATTTT
NA	TRBV9	TRBJ2-7	NA	14	CASRDTSRSYEQYF	TGTGCCAGCAGAGACACTAGCCGTTCCTACGAGCAGTACTTC
NA	TRBV25-1	TRBJ1-3	NA	13	CASSEQVEYTIYF	TGTGCCAGCAGTGAACAGGTAGAGTACACCATATATTTT
TRBD1	TRBV4-3	TRBJ2-4	NA	15	CASSLAGGQGNIQYF	TGCGCCAGCAGCCTCGCCGGAGGACAGGGAAACATTCAGTACTTC
NA	TRBV24-1	TRBJ2-5	many	13	CATSDPQTLTQYF	TGTGCCACCAGTGACCCACAAACACTTACCCAGTACTTC
NA	TRBV6-1	TRBJ1-1	many	15	CASSYFAQVNTEAFF	TGTGCCAGCAGTTATTTCGCCCAAGTGAACACTGAAGCTTTCTTT